The rows below give T cell receptor beta chains drawn from one sample of a study of cytomegalovirus exposure and HLA in healthy donors. Only in-frame clones appear in the TCRdb table, and some are missing; sequencing was by immunoSEQ multiplex PCR. The sample lists 100,000 to 150,000 clones; roughly four fifths were seen once. Sequenced: PBMCs. Every receptor here comes from a woman between 55 and 75 years old in good health and CMV-seropositive. The conserved cysteine and the conserved F or W are not part of the CDR3 here. A D gene is named only where the DNA matches it firmly.

>TRBJ1-5|NA|TRBV7-2
ASSLALVSNQPQH
>TRBJ2-7|NA|TRBV2
ASSLRLLPSAVEQY
>TRBJ1-2|NA|TRBV7-2
ASSLGTEYGYT
>TRBJ1-5|NA|TRBV19
ASTGRRGITSNQPQH
>TRBJ2-1|NA|TRBV30
AWSVQGGNEQF
>TRBJ1-2|NA|TRBV27
ASGVRGGNGYT
>TRBJ1-1|NA|TRBV5-5
ASTTVGRSVNTEAF
>TRBJ1-2|NA|TRBV5-1
ASSFDSDYGYT
>TRBJ1-1|NA|TRBV19
ASASDTGIGNTEAF
>TRBJ1-4|NA|TRBV15
ATSIRPDSNEKLF
>TRBJ1-2|NA|TRBV5-6
ASSLSQDNYGYT
>TRBJ1-1|NA|TRBV6-6
ASSGLSVNTEAF
>TRBJ2-5|NA|TRBV29-1
SVLGFLGLQNHKGETQY
>TRBJ2-7|TRBD2|TRBV19
ASSIQAGGRYEQY
>TRBJ1-3|NA|TRBV7-2
ASSVTGTGNTIY
>TRBJ1-5|NA|TRBV7-2
ASSPYNQPQH
>TRBJ1-2|NA|TRBV28
ASSRPGTKHGYT
>TRBJ2-7|NA|TRBV5-1
ASSLDWRGSDEQY
>TRBJ1-2|TRBD1|TRBV5-1
ASSLGTGPYGYT
>TRBJ2-7|NA|TRBV7-2
ASSWQGGATYEQY
>TRBJ2-5|NA|TRBV7-2
ASSPTRGEETQY
>TRBJ1-1|TRBD1|TRBV2
ASSLTGVTEAF
>TRBJ1-5|NA|TRBV19
ASSQIQQPQH
>TRBJ1-1|NA|TRBV6-5
ASSESNRRRAF
>TRBJ1-2|TRBD1|TRBV19
ASRGGTGGLPRNYGYT
>TRBJ2-2|NA|TRBV4-2
ASSQGEITGELF
>TRBJ2-3|TRBD2|TRBV7-9
ASSARTSGGTDTQY
>TRBJ1-5|TRBD1|TRBV7-9
ASSWGQAGGQPQH
>TRBJ1-5|NA|TRBV4-2
ASSQSLSQPQH
>TRBJ2-1|TRBD2|TRBV9
ASSVGLSGGGNEQF
>TRBJ1-1|TRBD1|TRBV5-6
ASSLLQGGLNTEAF
>TRBJ2-1|NA|TRBV6-1
ASSEAGESREQF
>TRBJ1-1|TRBD1|TRBV10-3
AISGTGNTEAF
>TRBJ2-7|TRBD2|TRBV5-4
ASSFSFASGYEQY
>TRBJ1-1|NA|TRBV5-4
ASSLDPGENTEAF
>TRBJ1-2|TRBD1|TRBV7-9
SSRPTGGASGYT
>TRBJ2-4|TRBD1|TRBV7-9
ASSPTGTGEAKNIQY